This entry is about one TCR beta chain. Its antigen is still unknown. The data stem from a study of cytomegalovirus exposure and HLA in healthy donors. Study-wide results and caveats: When analyzed later, a missense DCLRE1C variant was found to be linked to TCR beta V- and J-gene trimming. Later on, an analysis showed TCR association rates differing by HLA locus, with DRB1 the most and HLA-C the fewest.

The CDR3 covers 14 residues. Trimming removed 0 bases from V and 4 bases from J, with 7 bases in between. Looked up from germline, CDR1 is MNHNY and CDR2 is SVGAGI (reference sequence). PCR employed 60 Vbeta and 13 Jbeta primers. Data came from immunoSEQ multiplex PCR; TCRdb stores just in-frame clones and leaves some out. This sample has around 100,000 clones, with about 85% found just once. The sample consisted of PBMCs. This sequence originates from a female donor in good health and CMV-seropositive. The chain combines TRBV6-6 with TRBJ1-5; weak D call: TRBD1 (5 bases). The CDR3 region has the DNA TGTGCCAGCAGTTACTCGGAGGGGAATCAGCCCCAGCATTTT. The encoded protein is CASSYSEGNQPQHF.